This T cell receptor beta chain comes out of a study of T cells after yellow fever vaccination. Overall study findings and caveats: A minor fraction of clonotypes spanned both CD4 and CD8 compartments.

Template switching by 5'RACE produced TCR cDNA, adding a universal primer site and UMIs. Each CDR3 protein is one row after TCRdb ran MiXCR on the 5' RACE reads. Among about 47,000 distinct CDR3 sequences listed, 6% to 8% were seen once. A note on this clonotype: Antigen unknown. A much larger clonotype is one base distant, so this may be a read error.

Germline V gene sequence: CDR1 SGHTA, CDR2 FQGTGA. The CDR3 runs 14 residues. The sample in question was CD8+ T cells sorted from PBMCs, obtained about 2 weeks after the first yellow fever vaccination. This chain connects TRBV7-3 to TRBJ1-2; D gene ambiguous. The TCR originated in a man between 18 and 35 years old who received the YFV17D yellow fever vaccine. CDR3 DNA: TGTGCCAGCAGCTTAGACACCCGTTCCTATAGCTACACCTTC. It specifies CASSLDTRSYSYTF.